This T cell receptor beta chain was retrieved from a study of blood T cells in healthy people across ages. Through a sample-barcoded 5' primer and a J-beta primer mix, a second PCR was run for roughly 6 to 11 cycles. MiXCR, run by TCRdb on the 5' RACE reads, gives a single entry per CDR3 protein. This sample yields about 1.4 million distinct CDR3 sequences, of which around 59% are seen a single time; over 6.5% belongs to the top ten. This CDR3 has 14 residues. V was pared by 6 bases and J by 10 bases, with 19 bases between. In the case of this clonotype: Its antigen remains unknown.

Study-wide results and limits: Observed TCR beta diversity showed a strong correlation with the percentage of naive T cells as measured by flow cytometry.

The sequence derives from a man aged 18 to 29 in good health. The chain couples TRBV12-3 or TRBV12-4 to TRBJ1-5; TRBD1 might be the D (6 bases). The sequencing input was blood. Here the CDR3 reads CASSRGQWGNPQHF. CDR3 in DNA: TGTGCCAGCAGCCGAGGACAGTGGGGAAATCCCCAGCATTTT.